This TCR beta chain was identified in a study of blood T cells in healthy people across ages. A sample-barcoded 5' primer and a J-beta primer mix were used in a second PCR of roughly 6 to 12 cycles. From each sample, at least 2.5 million paired-end reads containing CDR3 were obtained. One entry per CDR3 protein, called by TCRdb with MiXCR from the 5' RACE reads. The repertoire holds about 1.5 million distinct CDR3 sequences, with roughly two fifths as singletons. Whole-study findings and limits: Diversity figures based on one million T cells were deemed too low. It was found that TCR beta diversity correlated strongly with the percentage of naive T cells.

About this clonotype: The target antigen is unknown.

Per germline, CDR1 MNHEY and CDR2 SVGEGT. CDR3 length equals 15 residues. After removal of 4 bases from V and 6 bases from J, the junction contained 7 bases not matched to a gene. The sequencing sample was made of blood. This TCR came from a woman between 18 and 29 years old in good health. The chain joins TRBV6-2 or TRBV6-3 to TRBJ1-5; 9 bases match TRBD1. In nucleotides, the CDR3 is TGTGCCAGCAGTTCCACGGGGACAGGGTCTCAGCCCCAGCATTTT. This gives the protein CASSSTGTGSQPQHF.